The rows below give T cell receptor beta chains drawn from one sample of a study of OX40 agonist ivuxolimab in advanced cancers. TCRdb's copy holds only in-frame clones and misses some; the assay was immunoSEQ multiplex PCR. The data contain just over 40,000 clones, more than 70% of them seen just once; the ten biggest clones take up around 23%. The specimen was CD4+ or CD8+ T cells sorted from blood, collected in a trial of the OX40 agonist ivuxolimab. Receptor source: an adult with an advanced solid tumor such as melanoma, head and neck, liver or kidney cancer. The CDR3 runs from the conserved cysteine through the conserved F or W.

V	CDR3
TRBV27	CASSFGSRPHEQYF
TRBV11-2	CASSNAGLSNQPQHF
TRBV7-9	CASSSGRLAGDSYEQYF
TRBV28	CASSTGPHEQYF
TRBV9	CASSGGGAYGYTF
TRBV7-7	CASSPGTGVLEGYGYTF
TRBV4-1	CASRREGANYGYTF
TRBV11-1	CASSSSGAGLGYTF
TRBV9	CASSRTGTGGDGYTF
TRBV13	CASSFEGGRAYEQYF
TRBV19	CASSLGLAGGKNEQFF
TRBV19	CASSDQTVLVVSEQFF
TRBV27	CASSQYRALNTEAFF
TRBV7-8	CASSPTATNEKLFF
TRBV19	CASTPGAGTGELFF
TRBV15	CATSRVVRAADEQYF
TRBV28	CASSLEEDRGSQETQYF
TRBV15	CATSSLRGTNTEAFF
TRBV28	CASSLGDTQYF
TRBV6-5	CASSLTSGRRETQYF
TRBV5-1	CASSLVPSEGNQPQHF
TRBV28	CASSLGGFKDTQYF
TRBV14	CASSRTSGGADTQYF
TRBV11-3	CASSPGLAASHEQYF
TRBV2	CASNDETRNEQFF
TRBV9	CASSARQDEQYF
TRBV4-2	CASSLDTSGRPPYNEQFF
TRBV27	CATITGTSGTYNEQFF
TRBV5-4	CASSLPPNTEAFF
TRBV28	CASSPDSLDEQYF
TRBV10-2	CASSESGTAGELFF
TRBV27	CAITSAAGVQYF